The clone carrying this T cell receptor beta chain occurred a few times. Its specificity is not known. Each CDR3 protein is one row after TCRdb ran MiXCR on the 5' RACE reads. Of 1.5 million to 2 million distinct CDR3 sequences in the sample, less than 40% are singletons; the top ten hold 0.27%. V gave up 8 bases and J gave up 2 bases, with 10 bases separating them. Germline V CDR1 and CDR2: SNHLY, FYNNEI. The CDR3 has 13 residues. This sample is drawn from a study of identical twins. Findings and caveats of the study: Twin pairs had excess sharing that was weaker in beta out-of-frame sequences. There were fewer insertions in abundant cord blood beta clonotypes, but memory repertoires showed no such pattern. Modelling approaches yielded underestimates of out-of-frame TCR alpha sharing between monozygotic twins.

The TCR sequence derives from a newborn girl in good health. The chain combines TRBV2 with TRBJ2-1, with a weak D call TRBD2 (5 bases). Material for sequencing was cord blood. For the CDR3, the DNA is TGTGCCAGCTTGAGGGAAGCCTACAATGAGCAGTTCTTC. Its translation: CASLREAYNEQFF.